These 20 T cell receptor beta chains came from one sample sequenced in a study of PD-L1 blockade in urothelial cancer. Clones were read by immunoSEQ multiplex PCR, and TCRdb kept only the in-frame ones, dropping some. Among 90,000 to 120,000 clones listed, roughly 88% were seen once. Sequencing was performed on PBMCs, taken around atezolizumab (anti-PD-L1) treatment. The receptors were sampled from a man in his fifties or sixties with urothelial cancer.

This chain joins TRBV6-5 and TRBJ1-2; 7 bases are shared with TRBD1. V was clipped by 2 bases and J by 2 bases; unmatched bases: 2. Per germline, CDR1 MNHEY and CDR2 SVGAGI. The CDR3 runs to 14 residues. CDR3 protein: CASSYGTENYGYTF. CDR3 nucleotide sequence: TGTGCCAGCAGTTACGGGACAGAAAACTATGGCTACACCTTC.

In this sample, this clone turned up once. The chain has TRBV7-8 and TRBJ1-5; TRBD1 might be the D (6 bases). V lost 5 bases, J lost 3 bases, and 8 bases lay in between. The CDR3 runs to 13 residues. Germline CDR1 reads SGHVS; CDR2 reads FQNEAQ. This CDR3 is CASSGQPNQPQHF. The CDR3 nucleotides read TGTGCCAGCAGCGGACAGCCCAATCAGCCCCAGCATTTT.

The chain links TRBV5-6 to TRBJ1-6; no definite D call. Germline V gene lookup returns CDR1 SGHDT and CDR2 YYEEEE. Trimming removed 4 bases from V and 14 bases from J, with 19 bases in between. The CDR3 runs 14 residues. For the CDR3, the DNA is TGTGCCAGCAGCATAATAATGGTCCCAGCGGCCCTCCACTTT. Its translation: CASSIIMVPAALHF.

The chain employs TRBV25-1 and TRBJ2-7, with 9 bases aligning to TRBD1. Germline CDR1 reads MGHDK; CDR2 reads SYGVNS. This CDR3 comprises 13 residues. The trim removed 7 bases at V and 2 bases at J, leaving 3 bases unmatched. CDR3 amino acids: CASKGTGTYEQYF. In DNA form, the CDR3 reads TGTGCCAGCAAAGGGACAGGGACCTACGAGCAGTACTTC.

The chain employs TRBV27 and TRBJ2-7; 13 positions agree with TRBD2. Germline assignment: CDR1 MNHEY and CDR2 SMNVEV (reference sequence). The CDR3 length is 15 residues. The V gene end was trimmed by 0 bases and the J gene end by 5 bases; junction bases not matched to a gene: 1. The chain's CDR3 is CASSLSGLAGNEQYF. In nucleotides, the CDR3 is TGTGCCAGCAGTTTATCGGGACTAGCGGGAAACGAGCAGTACTTC.

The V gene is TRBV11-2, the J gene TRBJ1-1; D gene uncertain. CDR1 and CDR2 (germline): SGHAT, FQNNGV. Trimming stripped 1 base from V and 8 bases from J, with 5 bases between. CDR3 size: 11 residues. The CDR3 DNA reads TGTGCCAGCAGCTTAGCCCTAGAAGCTTTCTTT. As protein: CASSLALEAFF.

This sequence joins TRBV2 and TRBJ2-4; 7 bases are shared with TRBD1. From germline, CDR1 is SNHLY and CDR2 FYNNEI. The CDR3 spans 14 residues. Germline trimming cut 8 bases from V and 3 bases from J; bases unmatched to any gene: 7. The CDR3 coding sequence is TGTGCCAGCGGTACAGGGGTTGGCAAAAACATTCAGTACTTC. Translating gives CASGTGVGKNIQYF.

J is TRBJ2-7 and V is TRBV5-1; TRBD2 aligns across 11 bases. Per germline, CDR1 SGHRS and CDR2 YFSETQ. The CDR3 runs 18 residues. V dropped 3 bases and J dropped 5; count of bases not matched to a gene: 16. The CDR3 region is CASSSLGTSGKRAHEQYF. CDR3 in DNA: TGCGCCAGCAGCTCACTCGGGACTAGCGGAAAGCGCGCTCACGAGCAGTACTTC.

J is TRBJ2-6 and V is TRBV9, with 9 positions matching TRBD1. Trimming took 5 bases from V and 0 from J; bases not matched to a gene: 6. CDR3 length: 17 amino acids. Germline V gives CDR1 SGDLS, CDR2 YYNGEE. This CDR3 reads CASSTGTGNSGANVLTF. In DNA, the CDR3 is TGTGCCAGCAGTACCGGGACAGGGAACTCTGGGGCCAACGTCCTGACTTTC.

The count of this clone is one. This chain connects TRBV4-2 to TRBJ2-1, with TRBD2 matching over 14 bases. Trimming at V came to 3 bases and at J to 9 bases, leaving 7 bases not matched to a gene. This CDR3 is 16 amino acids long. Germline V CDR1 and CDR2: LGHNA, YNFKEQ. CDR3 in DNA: TGTGCCAGCAGCCACCGACTAGCGGGAGGGCTCATTGAGCAGTTCTTC. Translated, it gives CASSHRLAGGLIEQFF.

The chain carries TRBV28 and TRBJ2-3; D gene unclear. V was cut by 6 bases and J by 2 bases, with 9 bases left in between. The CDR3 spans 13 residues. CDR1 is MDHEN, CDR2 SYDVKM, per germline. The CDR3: CASSTPSTDTQYF. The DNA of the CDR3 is TGTGCCAGCAGCACTCCCTCCACAGATACGCAGTATTTT.

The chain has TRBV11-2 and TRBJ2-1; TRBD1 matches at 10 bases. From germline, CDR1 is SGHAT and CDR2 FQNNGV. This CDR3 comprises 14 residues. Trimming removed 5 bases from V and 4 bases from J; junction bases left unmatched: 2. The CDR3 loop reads CASSRQGAYNEQFF. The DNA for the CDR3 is TGTGCCAGCAGCCGACAGGGGGCTTACAATGAGCAGTTCTTC.

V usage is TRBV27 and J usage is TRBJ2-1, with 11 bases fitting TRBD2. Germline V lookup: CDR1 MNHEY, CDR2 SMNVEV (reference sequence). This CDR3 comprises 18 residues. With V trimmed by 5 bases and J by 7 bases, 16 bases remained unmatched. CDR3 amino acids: CASSPTTSGRGSNNEQFF. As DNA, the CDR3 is TGTGCCAGCAGTCCCACCACTAGCGGGAGAGGGTCGAATAATGAGCAGTTCTTC.

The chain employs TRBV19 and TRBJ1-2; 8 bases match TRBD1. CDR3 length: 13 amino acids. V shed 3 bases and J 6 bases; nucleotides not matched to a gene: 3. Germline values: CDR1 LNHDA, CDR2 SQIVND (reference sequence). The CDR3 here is CASSIDRGDGYTF. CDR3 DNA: TGTGCCAGTAGTATCGACAGGGGAGATGGCTACACCTTC.

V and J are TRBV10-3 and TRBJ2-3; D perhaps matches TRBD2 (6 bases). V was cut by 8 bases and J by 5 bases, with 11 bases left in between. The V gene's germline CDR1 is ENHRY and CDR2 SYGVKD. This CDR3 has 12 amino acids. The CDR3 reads CAIGPGEDTQYF. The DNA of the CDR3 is TGTGCCATCGGACCGGGGGAAGATACGCAGTATTTT.

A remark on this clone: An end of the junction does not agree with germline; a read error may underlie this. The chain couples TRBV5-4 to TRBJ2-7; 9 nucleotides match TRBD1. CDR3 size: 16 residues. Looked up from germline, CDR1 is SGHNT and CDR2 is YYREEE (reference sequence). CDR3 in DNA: TGTGCCAGCAGCTGGGAGGGACAGGGATACTCCCACGAGCAGTACTTC. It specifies CASSWEGQGYSHEQYF.

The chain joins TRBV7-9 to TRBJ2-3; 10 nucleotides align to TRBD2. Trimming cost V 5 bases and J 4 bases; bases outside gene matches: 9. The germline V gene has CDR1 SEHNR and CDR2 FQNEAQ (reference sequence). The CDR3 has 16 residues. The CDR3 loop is CASSASSGSAADTQYF. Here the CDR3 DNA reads TGTGCCAGCAGCGCGTCTAGCGGGAGTGCGGCAGATACGCAGTATTTT.

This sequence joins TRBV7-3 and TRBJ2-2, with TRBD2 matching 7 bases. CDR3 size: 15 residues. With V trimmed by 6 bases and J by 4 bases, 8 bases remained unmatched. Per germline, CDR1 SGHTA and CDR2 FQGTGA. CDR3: CASSIRAGTTGELFF. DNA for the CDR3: TGTGCCAGCAGTATCCGAGCGGGAACCACCGGGGAGCTGTTTTTT.

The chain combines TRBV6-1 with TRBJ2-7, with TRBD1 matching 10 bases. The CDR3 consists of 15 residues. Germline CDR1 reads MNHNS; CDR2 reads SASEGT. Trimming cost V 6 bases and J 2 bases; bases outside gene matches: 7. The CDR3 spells CASRGPGQGTYEQYF. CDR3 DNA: TGTGCCAGCAGGGGGCCGGGACAGGGGACCTACGAGCAGTACTTC.

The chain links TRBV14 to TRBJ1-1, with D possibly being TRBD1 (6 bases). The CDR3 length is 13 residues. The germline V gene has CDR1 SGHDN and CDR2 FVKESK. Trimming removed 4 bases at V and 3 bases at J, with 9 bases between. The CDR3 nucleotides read TGTGCCAGCAGCCTACAGGGTTACACTGAAGCTTTCTTT. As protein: CASSLQGYTEAFF.